The 25 T cell receptor beta chains given below trace back to one sample, sequenced in a study of T cell responses to AZD1222 COVID-19 vaccine. TCRdb's copy holds only in-frame clones and misses some; the assay was immunoSEQ multiplex PCR. The sample yields 140,000 or so clones, over 75% seen once. Source: peripheral blood, taken on day 0 of AZD1222 vaccination. Receptors originate from an adult in good health.

This clone was seen a few times. V and J are TRBV5-1 and TRBJ1-1; tentative D call: TRBD1 (5 bases). Germline V gene data show CDR1 as SGHRS and CDR2 as YFSETQ. The CDR3 consists of 14 residues. V dropped 5 bases and J dropped 0 bases, with 11 bases sitting between them. The CDR3 region is CASSYGTLNTEAFF. CDR3 sequence (DNA): TGCGCCAGCAGTTACGGGACCCTGAACACTGAAGCTTTCTTT.

This chain links TRBV2 with TRBJ1-1; the D gene is possibly TRBD1 (5 bases). Trimming pared 5 bases from V and 11 bases from J, leaving 18 bases between. The CDR3 loop spans 13 amino acids. Germline CDR1 SNHLY, CDR2 FYNNEI. CDR3 DNA: TGTGCCAGCAGTATAAGGGGTTTTCGGGAGGCTTTCTTT. Translation: CASSIRGFREAFF. Complete variable domain (other parts from reference TRBV2 and TRBJ1-1): EPEVTQTPSHQVTQMGQEVILRCVPISNHLYFYWYRQILGQKVEFLVSFYNNEISEKSEIFDDQFSVERPDGSNFTLKIRSTKLEDSAMYFCASSIRGFREAFFGQGTRLTVV.

The chain links TRBV5-1 to TRBJ1-4, with 8 bases identical to TRBD1. Germline CDR1 and CDR2: SGHRS and YFSETQ. J lost 4 bases, V lost 5 bases, and 7 bases had no gene match. This CDR3 is 15 amino acids long. The CDR3: CASRRTTGDNEKLFF. In DNA, the CDR3 is TGCGCCAGCAGGCGGACGACAGGGGATAATGAAAAACTGTTTTTT.

The rearrangement uses TRBV19 and TRBJ2-7; 7 positions match TRBD2. Germline V gene sequence: CDR1 LNHDA, CDR2 SQIVND (reference sequence). V dropped 0 bases and J dropped 5; count of bases not matched to a gene: 4. CDR3 length equals 14 residues. The chain's CDR3 is CASSIDGGRDEQYF. As DNA, the CDR3 is TGTGCCAGTAGTATAGACGGCGGGAGAGACGAGCAGTACTTC. The entire variable domain, with the rest obtained from reference TRBV19 and TRBJ2-7, is as follows: DGGITQSPKYLFRKEGQNVTLSCEQNLNHDAMYWYRQDPGQGLRLIYYSQIVNDFQKGDIAEGYSVSREKKESFPLTVTSAQKNPTAFYLCASSIDGGRDEQYFGPGTRLTVT.

This chain links TRBV19 with TRBJ1-5; 9 nucleotides line up with TRBD1. The germline V gene has CDR1 LNHDA and CDR2 SQIVND (reference sequence). Trimming took 5 bases from V and 5 from J; bases not matched to a gene: 7. The CDR3 loop spans 15 amino acids. The CDR3 coding sequence is TGTGCCAGTAGTCCGGACAGGGGATTGGATCAGCCCCAGCATTTT. Translating it yields CASSPDRGLDQPQHF.

The rearrangement joins TRBV15 to TRBJ1-2; a weak D match, TRBD1 (5 bases). The CDR3 totals 16 residues. Per germline, CDR1 LNHNV and CDR2 YYDKDF (reference sequence). V lost 0 bases and J 5 bases, leaving 16 bases between the germline ends. CDR3 protein: CATSRDLGQDLYGYTF. CDR3 sequence (DNA): TGTGCCACCAGCAGAGATTTAGGACAAGATTTATATGGCTACACCTTC. The complete variable domain, with remaining parts taken from reference TRBV15 and TRBJ1-2, reads DAMVIQNPRYQVTQFGKPVTLSCSQTLNHNVMYWYQQKSSQAPKLLFHYYDKDFNNEADTPDNFQSRRPNTSFCFLDIRSPGLGDTAMYLCATSRDLGQDLYGYTFGSGTRLTVV.

V gene TRBV18 combines with J gene TRBJ1-2; D unclear. The CDR3 is 14 amino acids. Trimming cost V 3 bases and J 2 bases, with 10 bases left between them. The germline gives CDR1 KGHSH, CDR2 LQKENI. In nucleotides, the CDR3 is TGTGCCAGCTCACCGATGGAGACCAACTATGGCTACACCTTC. This gives the protein CASSPMETNYGYTF.

The V gene is TRBV5-6, the J gene TRBJ1-4, with 7 positions matching TRBD1. From germline, CDR1 is SGHDT and CDR2 YYEEEE. The CDR3 runs 15 residues. J gave up 4 bases and V 3 bases, and 6 bases lay outside the gene matches. This chain's CDR3 is CASSSQGSINEKLFF. The CDR3 DNA follows: TGTGCCAGCAGCTCACAGGGGTCGATTAATGAAAAACTGTTTTTT.

This sequence joins TRBV28 and TRBJ1-5; TRBD1 matches 8 bases. The CDR3 is 16 residues long. V was pared by 3 bases and J by 6 bases, with 10 bases of the junction left unmatched. In germline, CDR1 is MDHEN, CDR2 SYDVKM. The CDR3 region is CASSFKDRASFQPQHF. The CDR3, as DNA: TGTGCCAGCAGTTTTAAGGACAGGGCATCTTTTCAGCCCCAGCATTTT.

J is TRBJ2-5 and V is TRBV5-6, with D hard to call. This CDR3 has 15 residues. The V and J ends lost 3 bases and 5 bases respectively, with 17 bases between them. In germline, CDR1 is SGHDT, CDR2 YYEEEE. CDR3: CASSYPNTIAETQYF. As DNA, the CDR3 is TGTGCCAGCAGCTACCCTAACACCATTGCGGAGACCCAGTACTTC.

This clone has just one count. The gene calls are TRBV5-1 and TRBJ1-6, with D hard to call. Germline CDR1 SGHRS, CDR2 YFSETQ. The CDR3 sequence is 15 residues long. V shed 0 bases and J shed 7 bases, with 11 bases lying between them. The CDR3 region has the DNA TGCGCCAGCAGCTTGGATGCGGGCCCAAATTCACCCCTCCACTTT. It specifies CASSLDAGPNSPLHF.

The chain employs TRBV30 and TRBJ2-7, with 13 positions matching TRBD2. The ends lost 4 bases at V and 5 bases at J; junction bases unmatched: 2. The CDR3 totals 13 residues. The germline V gene has CDR1 GTSNPN and CDR2 SVGIG (reference sequence). CDR3: CAWILAGGHEQYF. The CDR3 DNA is TGTGCCTGGATACTAGCGGGAGGGCACGAGCAGTACTTC.

The chain carries TRBV5-1 and TRBJ2-2; TRBD2 agrees at 7 bases. Trimming cost V 4 bases and J 6 bases; bases outside gene matches: 9. The length of the CDR3 is 15 residues. In germline, CDR1 is SGHRS, CDR2 YFSETQ. CDR3 DNA: TGCGCCAGCAGCCTCTTAACTAGCGACGCCGGGGAGCTGTTTTTT. This sequence encodes CASSLLTSDAGELFF.

The chain employs TRBV5-1 and TRBJ1-4; 10 bases align to TRBD1. Germline CDR1 SGHRS, CDR2 YFSETQ. The CDR3 has 16 amino acids. With V trimmed by 4 bases and J by 8 bases, 11 bases remained unmatched. The CDR3 region has the DNA TGCGCCAGCAGCAGCGGGGACCGACAGGGGGCCGAAAAACTGTTTTTT. As protein: CASSSGDRQGAEKLFF.

The chain links TRBV20-1 to TRBJ2-7; 7 bases agree with TRBD1. This CDR3 comprises 11 residues. Germline-derived CDR1 and CDR2 are DFQATT and SNEGSKA (reference sequence). Trimming took 4 bases from V and 4 from J; bases not matched to a gene: 1. The CDR3 region is CSATDRYEQYF. The DNA of the CDR3 is TGCAGTGCTACGGACAGGTACGAGCAGTACTTC.

The chain employs TRBV5-1 and TRBJ2-7, with D maybe TRBD1 (6 bases). Per germline, CDR1 SGHRS and CDR2 YFSETQ. This CDR3 is 14 amino acids long. The ends were cut back, 0 bases at V and 2 bases at J, with 9 bases in the middle. In DNA, the CDR3 is TGCGCCAGCAGCTTGGGACAGGTTGCCTACGAGCAGTACTTC. It specifies CASSLGQVAYEQYF.

This clone was found once. This rearrangement joins TRBV5-6 to TRBJ2-2, with 9 nucleotides matching TRBD2. The CDR3 covers 17 residues. With V trimmed by 0 bases and J by 6 bases, 9 bases remained unmatched. CDR1 is SGHDT, CDR2 YYEEEE, per germline. This CDR3 is CASSLGTGTSWSGELFF. CDR3 coding DNA: TGTGCCAGCAGCTTGGGGACCGGGACTAGCTGGTCCGGGGAGCTGTTTTTT. The complete variable domain, with remaining parts taken from reference TRBV5-6 and TRBJ2-2, reads DAGVTQSPTHLIKTRGQQVTLRCSPKSGHDTVSWYQQALGQGPQFIFQYYEEEERQRGNFPDRFSGHQFPNYSSELNVNALLLGDSALYLCASSLGTGTSWSGELFFGEGSRLTVL.

The genes are TRBV29-1 and TRBJ2-3; D may be TRBD1 or TRBD2 (5 bases each). Germline-derived CDR1 and CDR2 are SQVTM and ANQGSEA. Trimming removed 5 bases from V and 6 bases from J, with 18 bases in between. The CDR3 extends over 14 amino acids. CDR3 bases: TGCAGCGTTTTGTTCATGGGGGAACCGGATACGCAGTATTTT. This sequence encodes CSVLFMGEPDTQYF.

The V call is TRBV4-2, the J call TRBJ2-3, with 8 bases fitting TRBD2. The CDR3 runs 15 residues. With V trimmed by 8 bases and J by 1 base, 8 bases remained unmatched. CDR1 is LGHNA and CDR2 is YNFKEQ in the germline V gene. Here the CDR3 reads CASRGGARGTDTQYF. The CDR3 region has the DNA TGTGCCAGCCGGGGGGGGGCGCGGGGCACAGATACGCAGTATTTT.

The rearrangement links TRBV21-1 to TRBJ1-3. TRBV21-1 is given as a pseudogene. This CDR3 spans 18 amino acids. The CDR3 DNA is TGTGCCAGCATCACCGGGGGGGGACGGTCGCCCTCTGGAAACACCATATATTTT. Its protein product is CASITGGGRSPSGNTIYF.

The rearrangement joins TRBV30 to TRBJ1-3, with no clear D. V was clipped by 0 bases and J by 8 bases, with 8 bases between them. The CDR3 is made up of 12 amino acids. Germline V gene sequence: CDR1 GTSNPN, CDR2 SVGIG (reference sequence). The CDR3 protein is CAWSVRGDTIYF. The CDR3, as DNA: TGTGCCTGGAGTGTACGCGGGGACACCATATATTTT.

The table lists this clone with a count of one. This chain links TRBV27 with TRBJ1-5; D call uncertain. Germline V gives CDR1 MNHEY, CDR2 SMNVEV (reference sequence). V lost 3 bases, J lost 7 bases, and 16 bases lay in between. There are 15 residues in the CDR3. The CDR3 DNA reads as TGTGCCAGCAGTTTTTCTCTCGGGGTAAGCCAGCCCCAGCATTTT. Translated, it gives CASSFSLGVSQPQHF.

This clone has only a few counts. This rearrangement joins TRBV27 to TRBJ1-2; D unresolved. This CDR3 has 13 amino acids. The germline gives CDR1 MNHEY, CDR2 SMNVEV (reference sequence). The germline V and J ends were trimmed by 6 bases and 8 bases, with 16 bases remaining between them. The CDR3 protein is CASSPTRERGYTF. CDR3 sequence (DNA): TGTGCCAGCAGCCCTACACGAGAGAGGGGCTACACCTTC.

The chain combines TRBV24-1 with TRBJ1-2; no reliable D call. CDR3 length equals 13 residues. V was trimmed by 2 bases and J by 3 bases, leaving 6 bases between them. Per the germline V gene, CDR1 is KGHDR and CDR2 is SFDVKD. CDR3 nucleotide sequence: TGTGCCACCAGTGATTATGGACACTATGGCTACACCTTC. This encodes CATSDYGHYGYTF.

V is TRBV9 and J is TRBJ2-3; 9 bases are a match to TRBD2. This CDR3 contains 19 residues. After removal of 0 bases from V and 2 bases from J, the junction contained 13 bases not matched to a gene. CDR1 and CDR2 (germline): SGDLS, YYNGEE. This CDR3 is CASSVAGVAGVLDTDTQYF. In DNA, the CDR3 is TGTGCCAGCAGCGTAGCTGGAGTAGCGGGAGTGCTAGACACAGATACGCAGTATTTT.